This is a list of T cell receptor beta chains from one sample in a study of vaccination and CD4 T cells after COVID-19. TCRdb re-analysed the PCR reads in MiXCR, keeping a single row per CDR3 protein. This sample has 11,000 or so distinct CDR3 sequences; around 58% occur once, and the top ten carry roughly 20%. Their cognate antigens are unknown. Sequencing was carried out using CD4+ T cells from blood, cultured in vitro. The receptors here all came from a human donor who had recovered from COVID-19. The CDR3 runs from the conserved cysteine through the conserved F or W. A D gene is named only where the DNA matches it firmly. Size is omitted from some rows. Given values are once, few, many or a class for expanded clones.

TRBV29-1,NA,13,TRBD2,TRBJ2-3,TGCAGCGCACCTTCGGGAGGCGGAGATACGCAGTATTTT,CSAPSGGGDTQYF
TRBV24-1,few,17,NA,TRBJ2-3,TGTGCCACCAGGGGGGGACGTAAAGGGGGAAACACAGATACGCAGTATTTT,CATRGGRKGGNTDTQYF
TRBV20-1,NA,15,TRBD2,TRBJ2-1,TGCAGTGCTAGAGATCCCACTAGCGGGAGTGATGAGCAGTTCTTC,CSARDPTSGSDEQFF
TRBV27,few,20,TRBD2,TRBJ2-1,TGTGCCAGCAGTTTATCGTTACTAGCGGGAGTGGTCGGCACATCCAATGAGCAGTTCTTC,CASSLSLLAGVVGTSNEQFF
TRBV7-9,NA,16,NA,TRBJ1-2,TGTGCCAGCAGCCGCCGGGGTGACGAGGGTAATTATGGCTACACCTTC,CASSRRGDEGNYGYTF
TRBV24-1,NA,18,TRBD2,TRBJ2-5,TGTGCCACCAGCCGCGGGACTAGCGGGAGGGTCCGGGAGGAGTCCCAGTACTTC,CATSRGTSGRVREESQYF
TRBV4-2,NA,17,TRBD2,TRBJ2-5,TGTGCCAGCAGCCAAGACGGACTAGCCCGGCAATGGGAGACCCAGTACTTC,CASSQDGLARQWETQYF
TRBV2,NA,15,TRBD1,TRBJ1-5,TGTGCCAGCAGTTTACAGGGGGTTAGCAATCAGCCCCAGCATTTT,CASSLQGVSNQPQHF
TRBV10-3,NA,14,NA,TRBJ1-2,TGTGCCATCAGTTTTGATGGCAGGAACTATGGCTACACCTTC,CAISFDGRNYGYTF
TRBV7-9,NA,15,NA,TRBJ2-7,TGTGCCAGCAGCTTTTCTCCGGGACTCCCGGACGAGCAGTACTTC,CASSFSPGLPDEQYF
TRBV27,NA,14,NA,TRBJ1-1,TGTGCCAGCAGTGGATACAGGGAGCCCACTGAAGCTTTCTTT,CASSGYREPTEAFF
TRBV25-1,NA,15,TRBD1,TRBJ2-1,TGTGCCAGCAGTGAAACCGGACAGGGGCTCAATGAGCAGTTCTTC,CASSETGQGLNEQFF
TRBV7-9,medium-sized,14,NA,TRBJ2-3,TGTGCCAGCAGCTTTTTAGGGGCTACAGATACGCAGTATTTT,CASSFLGATDTQYF
TRBV5-1,once,12,NA,TRBJ2-3,TGCGCCAGCACCGCCCAAGGGGATACGCAGTATTTT,CASTAQGDTQYF
TRBV10-3,once,13,NA,TRBJ1-1,TGTGCCAGTTCGCAGGAGGTGAACACTGAAGCTTTCTTT,CASSQEVNTEAFF
TRBV27,few,15,NA,TRBJ2-2,TGTGCCAGCAGTTTGGATCAGTCGGCTACCGGGGAGCTGTTTTTT,CASSLDQSATGELFF
TRBV25-1,NA,13,NA,TRBJ1-5,TGTGCCAGCAGTGAGGGGAGCAATCAGCCCCAGCATTTT,CASSEGSNQPQHF
TRBV2,NA,15,NA,TRBJ1-5,TGTGCCAGCAGTCAGAGGGTAGTGGGCAATCAGCCCCAGCATTTT,CASSQRVVGNQPQHF
TRBV11-2,few,16,NA,TRBJ1-4,TGTGCCAGCAGCCCACTCTCGGGGCGTAGGGGTGAAAAACTGTTTTTT,CASSPLSGRRGEKLFF
TRBV19,NA,16,NA,TRBJ2-2,TGTGCCAGTAGTATTGGTGGAAACTTGAACACCGGGGAGCTGTTTTTT,CASSIGGNLNTGELFF
TRBV6-1,NA,15,TRBD2,TRBJ2-7,TGTGCCAGCACCAACTCTCGGGAGGGCCGGTACGAGCAGTACTTC,CASTNSREGRYEQYF
TRBV6-2/TRBV6-3,few,15,TRBD1,TRBJ1-6,TGTGCCAGCAGTTACTCGAACAGGGGAAATTCACCCCTCCACTTT,CASSYSNRGNSPLHF
TRBV2,few,13,NA,TRBJ1-6,TGTGCCAGCAGTGAAGAGAGGGACTCACCCCTCCACTTT,CASSEERDSPLHF
TRBV12-3/TRBV12-4,NA,13,TRBD2,TRBJ2-7,TGTGCCAGCCGGACTAGCGAGTGGAGCGAGCAGTACTTC,CASRTSEWSEQYF
TRBV20-1,NA,14,TRBD1,TRBJ2-7,TGCAGTGCTAGAACCGGGACAGGGCCCTACGAGCAGTACTTC,CSARTGTGPYEQYF
TRBV24-1,NA,15,TRBD2,TRBJ2-2,TGTGCCACCAGCCGGGGGGGACTAGTCACCGGGGAGCTGTTTTTT,CATSRGGLVTGELFF
TRBV5-4,NA,15,NA,TRBJ2-4,TGTGCCAGCAGCTTTCCAGGCCGGACGGAAAACATTCAGTACTTC,CASSFPGRTENIQYF
TRBV5-1,NA,13,TRBD1,TRBJ1-5,TGCGCCAGCAGCCCGGACAGGAATCAGCCCCAGCATTTT,CASSPDRNQPQHF
TRBV7-2,few,15,NA,TRBJ2-5,TGTGCCAGCAGACCGGGGGCTGTGTACCAAGAGACCCAGTACTTC,CASRPGAVYQETQYF
TRBV5-1,NA,13,TRBD1,TRBJ2-7,TGCGCCAGCAGCTTGGCCGGGACAGGGGTTGTGTACTTC,CASSLAGTGVVYF
TRBV11-3,NA,11,NA,TRBJ1-1,TGTGCCAGCGTGAAAGATACTGAAGCTTTCTTT,CASVKDTEAFF
TRBV10-3,few,16,NA,TRBJ2-7,TGTGCCATCAGTCTGGGGGGAAGGGACTCTTCCTACGAGCAGTACTTC,CAISLGGRDSSYEQYF
TRBV6-4,NA,9,NA,TRBJ2-7,TGTGCCAGCAGTGACTGTGGGTACTTC,CASSDCGYF
TRBV12-3/TRBV12-4,NA,13,NA,TRBJ1-1,TGTGCCAGCAGTCAGGGATTGAACACTGAAGCTTTCTTT,CASSQGLNTEAFF
TRBV6-5,NA,16,NA,TRBJ2-7,TGTGCCAGCAGTTATCTGATGGAGTACCCCACCTACGAGCAGTACTTC,CASSYLMEYPTYEQYF